This TCR beta chain was obtained from a study of tissue T cells after allogeneic stem cell transplantation. Findings of the study overall: Blood and spleen captured only part of the tissue TCR repertoire. Across patients, clones rarely overlapped, yet motif clusters were shared tissue-specifically.

CDR3 sequences, V/J genes, frequencies and template counts came from survey-depth TCRbeta sequencing. Sequencing was performed with immunoSEQ multiplex PCR; in TCRdb, only in-frame clones are kept and a portion is missing. This table holds around 25,000 clones, about 90% found once. Note on this clone: Its specificity is unknown.

The germline V gene has CDR1 MDHEN and CDR2 SYDVKM. V was cut by 10 bases and J by 6 bases, with 9 bases left in between. This CDR3 spans 11 amino acids. The TCR comes from a male donor aged 60 or over who later had graft-versus-host disease after an allogeneic stem cell transplant. The rearrangement links TRBV28 to TRBJ1-4; D is unclear. Sample: blood, taken before transplantation. The CDR3 loop is CATGLDEKLFF. Written as DNA, the CDR3 is TGTGCCACGGGTTTAGATGAAAAACTGTTTTTT. Full variable domain (outside the CDR3, taken from reference TRBV28 and TRBJ1-4): DVKVTQSSRYLVKRTGEKVFLECVQDMDHENMFWYRQDPGLGLRLIYFSYDVKMKEKGDIPEGYSVSREKKERFSLILESASTNQTSMYLCATGLDEKLFFGSGTQLSVL.